Listed here are 22 T cell receptor beta chains from one sample, sequenced in a study of early T cells in non-severe SARS-CoV-2 infection. In TCRdb, the 5' RACE reads were re-called with MiXCR into one record per CDR3 protein. The sample yields 70,000 to 90,000 distinct CDR3 sequences, around 16% seen once. The sequencing sample was made of whole blood. These receptors all stem from an adult who was a healthcare worker with PCR-confirmed SARS-CoV-2 infection or an uninfected control (not recorded which).

The chain has TRBV5-4 and TRBJ2-5; D gene unclear. V lost 0 bases and J lost 2, with 8 bases in between. The CDR3 contains 14 residues. Germline lookup yields CDR1 SGHNT and CDR2 YYREEE (reference sequence). The CDR3 coding sequence is TGTGCCAGCAGCTTGGATCCGCTGCAAGAGACCCAGTACTTC. Encoded protein: CASSLDPLQETQYF. The whole variable domain, remainder taken from reference TRBV5-4 and TRBJ2-5, is ETGVTQSPTHLIKTRGQQVTLRCSSQSGHNTVSWYQQALGQGPQFIFQYYREEENGRGNFPPRFSGLQFPNYSSELNVNALELDDSALYLCASSLDPLQETQYFGPGTRLLVL.

This clonotype was seen repeatedly, ten times or more. This chain uses TRBV5-1 with TRBJ2-7, with 10 bases aligning to TRBD1. Germline values: CDR1 SGHRS, CDR2 YFSETQ. The CDR3 has 16 residues. Trimming cost V 5 bases and J 6 bases; bases outside gene matches: 14. Here the CDR3 DNA reads TGCGCCAGCAGGCCTATATCCGGGACAGGGGAGAGCGAGCAGTACTTC. It encodes CASRPISGTGESEQYF. The full variable domain, in which reference TRBV5-1 and TRBJ2-7 provide the parts outside the CDR3, is KAGVTQTPRYLIKTRGQQVTLSCSPISGHRSVSWYQQTPGQGLQFLFEYFSETQRNKGNFPGRFSGRQFSNSRSEMNVSTLELGDSALYLCASRPISGTGESEQYFGPGTRLTVT.

The rearrangement joins TRBV28 to TRBJ1-2; possibly TRBD1 for D (6 bases). Germline-derived CDR1 and CDR2 are MDHEN and SYDVKM. The CDR3 is made up of 16 amino acids. V was cut by 5 bases and J by 4 bases, with 20 bases left in between. The CDR3 nucleotides read TGTGCCAGCAGTCCGGGGAGCGGGACACCTTTCTATGGCTACACCTTC. It encodes CASSPGSGTPFYGYTF.

This clonotype came up a few times. The chain carries TRBV6-2 or TRBV6-3 and TRBJ1-5; D is perhaps TRBD1 (5 bases). The CDR3 runs to 15 residues. CDR1 MNHEY and CDR2 SVGEGT come from the germline V gene. The V gene lost 8 bases and the J gene lost 2 bases, with 16 bases spanning the gap. The CDR3 here is CASSRGDRGNQPQHF. CDR3 DNA: TGTGCCAGCTCCCGCGGGGACCGCGGCAATCAGCCCCAGCATTTT.

In nucleotides, the CDR3 is TGCGCCAGCAGACGCTCGGAGGGAGAGACCCAGTACTTC. Translated, it gives CASRRSEGETQYF. This chain joins TRBV5-1 and TRBJ2-5; D is perhaps TRBD2 (6 bases). The V and J ends lost 5 bases and 4 bases respectively, with 12 bases between them. Per the germline V gene, CDR1 is SGHRS and CDR2 is YFSETQ. This CDR3 spans 13 amino acids.

V gene TRBV7-9 combines with J gene TRBJ2-1; D unclear. The CDR3 sequence is 13 residues long. The V and J ends lost 5 bases and 3 bases respectively, with 8 bases between them. Germline V gene sequence: CDR1 SEHNR, CDR2 FQNEAQ (reference sequence). CDR3 nucleotides: TGTGCCAGCAGCCCCCCCCTCTACAATGAGCAGTTCTTC. Its translation: CASSPPLYNEQFF.

This clonotype appeared many times. The V gene is TRBV29-1, the J gene TRBJ2-7; no clear D. The germline CDR1 and CDR2 sequences are SQVTM and ANQGSEA. Trimming removed 0 bases at V and 5 bases at J, with 11 bases between. This CDR3 contains 13 residues. CDR3 protein: CSVEETMGNEQYF. CDR3 bases: TGCAGCGTTGAAGAAACTATGGGGAACGAGCAGTACTTC.

This clonotype appeared many times. The rearrangement links TRBV7-9 to TRBJ2-3, with D hard to call. Trimming removed 1 base at V and 0 bases at J, with 8 bases between. The CDR3 consists of 15 residues. Germline assignment: CDR1 SEHNR and CDR2 FQNEAQ (reference sequence). In DNA form, the CDR3 reads TGTGCCAGCAGCTTAGGTTCCGGGAGCACAGATACGCAGTATTTT. Amino acid sequence: CASSLGSGSTDTQYF.

This chain links TRBV6-2 or TRBV6-3 with TRBJ2-1; 10 nucleotides line up with TRBD2. Looked up from germline, CDR1 is MNHEY and CDR2 is SVGEGT. This CDR3 has 15 residues. J lost 5 bases, V lost 4 bases, and 5 bases had no gene match. The CDR3 is CASSSLAGDDNEQFF. The CDR3 DNA reads as TGTGCCAGCAGTTCCCTAGCGGGGGACGACAATGAGCAGTTCTTC.

The chain combines TRBV30 with TRBJ2-3; D possibly corresponds to TRBD2 (7 bases). Trimming stripped 5 bases from V and 13 bases from J, with 19 bases between. This CDR3 has 12 residues. Germline assignment: CDR1 GTSNPN and CDR2 SVGIG (reference sequence). For the CDR3, the DNA is TGTGCCTGGGGACAGACTAGCTCTCCGGAGTATTTT. Translation gives CAWGQTSSPEYF.

This clonotype was found many times. The chain has TRBV4-3 and TRBJ2-1, with no clear D. CDR1 is LGHNA, CDR2 YSLEER, per germline. This CDR3 spans 14 amino acids. Trimming took off 0 bases at V and 4 bases at J, with 7 bases between the two ends. Written as DNA, the CDR3 is TGCGCCAGCAGCCAAGATGGCCAGTACAATGAGCAGTTCTTC. Encoded protein: CASSQDGQYNEQFF.

V usage is TRBV19 and J usage is TRBJ2-7; D possibly matches TRBD1 or TRBD2 (5 bases each). The CDR3 has 14 amino acids. V lost 6 bases and J lost 3, with 15 bases in between. The germline gives CDR1 LNHDA, CDR2 SQIVND (reference sequence). Here the CDR3 reads CASRPRGPVYEQYF. The DNA for the CDR3 is TGTGCCAGTAGGCCCCGGGGCCCTGTCTACGAGCAGTACTTC.

This clonotype has ten or more counts. This rearrangement joins TRBV7-9 to TRBJ1-3; a possible D gene is TRBD1 (5 bases). The V end was cut by 1 base, the J end by 2 bases, with 12 bases between. The CDR3 sequence is 16 residues long. Germline CDR1 SEHNR, CDR2 FQNEAQ (reference sequence). The CDR3 coding sequence is TGTGCCAGCAGCTTAGGTGGGGCGCGGACTGGAAACACCATATATTTT. Its translation: CASSLGGARTGNTIYF.

This clonotype appeared many times. J is TRBJ2-1 and V is TRBV7-9; 9 nucleotides line up with TRBD2. CDR3 length equals 15 residues. The trim removed 11 bases at V and 7 bases at J, leaving 15 bases unmatched. CDR1 SEHNR and CDR2 FQNEAQ come from the germline V gene (reference sequence). CDR3: CAVTWREGFKNEQFF. CDR3 DNA sequence: TGTGCCGTAACGTGGCGGGAGGGCTTTAAGAATGAGCAGTTCTTC. The whole variable domain, remainder taken from reference TRBV7-9 and TRBJ2-1, is DTGVSQNPRHKITKRGQNVTFRCDPISEHNRLYWYRQTLGQGPEFLTYFQNEAQLEKSRLLSDRFSAERPKGSFSTLEIQRTEQGDSAMYLCAVTWREGFKNEQFFGPGTRLTVL.

This clonotype was counted at least ten times. The chain recombines TRBV6-1 with TRBJ2-4; D remains ambiguous. There are 12 residues in the CDR3. Per germline, CDR1 MNHNS and CDR2 SASEGT. The V and J ends lost 1 base and 7 bases respectively, with 5 bases between them. Written as DNA, the CDR3 is TGTGCCAGCAGTGAAGGGGCTAACATTCAGTACTTC. The encoded protein is CASSEGANIQYF.

This clonotype was found a few times. The V call is TRBV19, the J call TRBJ2-1, with D tentatively TRBD1 or TRBD2 (5 bases each). The CDR3 is 14 amino acids. The germline V and J ends were trimmed by 5 bases and 4 bases, with 12 bases remaining between them. The germline V gene encodes CDR1 LNHDA and CDR2 SQIVND (reference sequence). The CDR3 DNA reads as TGTGCCAGTAGTTTCCCGGGGCAGTACAATGAGCAGTTCTTC. Amino acids: CASSFPGQYNEQFF.

V is TRBV19 and J is TRBJ1-6; D is perhaps TRBD1 (5 bases). The CDR3 sequence is 15 residues long. The V end was cut by 11 bases, the J end by 3 bases, with 17 bases between. Germline values: CDR1 LNHDA, CDR2 SQIVND (reference sequence). CDR3 region: CASWDGGFYNSPLHF. In DNA form, the CDR3 reads TGTGCCTCGTGGGACGGAGGATTCTATAATTCACCCCTCCACTTT.

This chain links TRBV7-2 with TRBJ1-1, with D hard to call. The germline gives CDR1 SGHTA, CDR2 FQGNSA. This CDR3 region has 13 residues. V lost 4 bases and J lost 1, with 7 bases in between. Here the CDR3 DNA reads TGTGCCAGCAGCTACCGACAGAACACTGAAGCTTTCTTT. Translated: CASSYRQNTEAFF.

This clonotype appeared once. This rearrangement joins TRBV12-5 to TRBJ2-2, with D uncertain. This CDR3 has 16 residues. Germline V CDR1 and CDR2: LGHNT, FRNRAP. V was clipped by 3 bases and J by 0 bases, with 11 bases between them. The CDR3 sequence: CASGFVSGPNTGELFF. CDR3 sequence (DNA): TGTGCTAGTGGTTTCGTTTCCGGCCCGAACACCGGGGAGCTGTTTTTT.

The V call is TRBV5-1, the J call TRBJ2-3, with 11 bases lining up with TRBD1. This CDR3 contains 15 residues. V lost 4 bases and J lost 4; bases outside the gene matches: 5. Germline CDR1 and CDR2: SGHRS and YFSETQ. Written as DNA, the CDR3 is TGCGCCAGCAGCGCGGACAGGGGGCCGTCAGATACGCAGTATTTT. Translated, it gives CASSADRGPSDTQYF.

This clonotype was counted many times. V usage is TRBV6-5 and J usage is TRBJ2-3; D possibly corresponds to TRBD2 (6 bases). This CDR3 is 14 amino acids long. CDR1 MNHEY and CDR2 SVGAGI come from the germline V gene. V was clipped by 8 bases and J by 0 bases, with 12 bases between them. CDR3 sequence: CASGGTDSTDTQYF. Here the CDR3 DNA reads TGTGCCAGCGGCGGGACGGACAGCACAGATACGCAGTATTTT.

This clonotype was picked up a small number of times. The V gene is TRBV6-6, the J gene TRBJ1-6, with D unclear. Germline V CDR1 and CDR2: MNHNY, SVGAGI (reference sequence). V lost 4 bases and J lost 6, with 19 bases in between. This CDR3 has 17 amino acids. The CDR3 is CASSFPHIPGANSPLHF. Written as DNA, the CDR3 is TGTGCCAGCAGTTTTCCCCACATTCCCGGAGCTAATTCACCCCTCCACTTT.